This T cell receptor (beta chain) comes out of a study of TIL therapy for anti-PD-1-resistant metastatic lung cancer. Study information: Median patient age was 54, ranging roughly 38-75 years.

Worth noting for this clone: Its antigen is not known.

Time point defined: pre-treatment sample, taken before nivolumab and TIL therapy. Most excised metastases sampled were pleural nodules or supraclavicular lymph nodes. This was the immunoSEQ v3 assay. Survey-level samples got some 2 million read pairs; deep-level samples got about 5-6.5 million. The assay was immunoSEQ multiplex PCR, and TCRdb's table has in-frame clones only and misses some. The profile shows thousands of clones, under 65% of them singletons. This CDR3 has 14 amino acids. Germline V gives CDR1 SGDLS, CDR2 YYNGEE. Trimming cost V 0 bases and J 2 bases; bases outside gene matches: 0. Study outcomes and limitations: Compared with baseline intratumoral T cells, expanded TIL cultures were more clonal and less diverse (6% vs 31%).

Source: tumor tissue, taken at baseline. The J gene is TRBJ2-7, the V gene TRBV9, with 9 nucleotides matching TRBD1. This receptor was taken from a person between 25 and 79 years old with non-small cell lung cancer. DNA of the CDR3: TGTGCCAGCAGCGTAGGGACAGGGGCCTACGAGCAGTACTTC. It is translated as CASSVGTGAYEQYF.